These 27 T cell receptor beta chains came from one sample sequenced in a study of shared T cell receptors in the human thymus. Profiled with immunoSEQ multiplex PCR; TCRdb holds only in-frame clones, not every one. Of over 650,000 clones in the sample, more than 75% were seen once. The sample was also reused in another study, on human thymus T cells.

The specimen sequenced was thymocytes. Receptors originate from a boy in the first two years of life with a congenital heart defect.

This clone was seen once. The chain employs TRBV7-7 and TRBJ2-5; 8 bases line up with TRBD2. This CDR3 region has 20 residues. Germline CDR1 reads SSHAT; CDR2 reads FNYEAQ (reference sequence). V trimming: 1 base; J trimming: 5 bases; junction bases outside the gene matches: 21. CDR3 nucleotides: TGTGCCAGCAGCTTAGTTCGGGCAAATAGCGGGAAGCCATACTGGGAGACCCAGTACTTC. This sequence encodes CASSLVRANSGKPYWETQYF.

The V call is TRBV6-6, the J call TRBJ2-3; 10 nucleotides align to TRBD2. CDR1 is MNHNY, CDR2 SVGAGI, per germline (reference sequence). CDR3 size: 16 residues. With 6 bases clipped from V and 1 base from J, the junction kept 7 bases outside the gene matches. The CDR3 DNA follows: TGTGCCAGCAGCCGACCAACTAGCGGGGGCACAGATACGCAGTATTTT. As protein: CASSRPTSGGTDTQYF.

This chain uses TRBV5-6 with TRBJ2-3; TRBD1 matches at 8 bases. The CDR3 covers 16 residues. Germline V CDR1 and CDR2: SGHDT, YYEEEE. The V gene end was trimmed by 4 bases and the J gene end by 4 bases; junction bases not matched to a gene: 11. The CDR3 region is CASSRILGQGADTQYF. Written as DNA, the CDR3 is TGTGCCAGCAGCCGAATCCTCGGACAGGGAGCAGATACGCAGTATTTT.

The chain employs TRBV4-3 and TRBJ2-7; maybe TRBD2 (6 bases). The CDR3 covers 16 residues. Germline V gene sequence: CDR1 LGHNA, CDR2 YSLEER. V lost 0 bases, J lost 0 bases, and 12 bases lay in between. CDR3 in DNA: TGCGCCAGCAGCCAAGAATCGGAGGGCAGCTCCTACGAGCAGTACTTC. Its translation: CASSQESEGSSYEQYF.

This chain links TRBV13 with TRBJ2-1, with 7 bases lining up with TRBD2. V dropped 1 base and J dropped 9; count of bases not matched to a gene: 6. This CDR3 has 14 amino acids. CDR1 is PRHDT and CDR2 is FYEKMQ in the germline V gene (reference sequence). DNA for the CDR3: TGTGCCAGCAGCTTAGTGGCGGGGAGGGGTGAGCAGTTCTTC. Translating it yields CASSLVAGRGEQFF. Filled out from reference TRBV13 and TRBJ2-1, the complete variable domain reads AAGVIQSPRHLIKEKRETATLKCYPIPRHDTVYWYQQGPGQDPQFLISFYEKMQSDKGSIPDRFSAQQFSDYHSELNMSSLELGDSALYFCASSLVAGRGEQFFGPGTRLTVL.

The chain uses TRBV7-9 and TRBJ2-5, with 13 positions matching TRBD2. The V gene end was trimmed by 4 bases and the J gene end by 5 bases; junction bases not matched to a gene: 10. Germline loops: CDR1 SEHNR, CDR2 FQNEAQ (reference sequence). This CDR3 is built from 17 residues. The CDR3: CASSSVILAGGPETQYF. In DNA, the CDR3 is TGTGCCAGCAGCTCCGTCATACTAGCGGGAGGGCCGGAGACCCAGTACTTC. Combining the CDR3 with reference TRBV7-9 and TRBJ2-5 gives the whole variable domain DTGVSQNPRHKITKRGQNVTFRCDPISEHNRLYWYRQTLGQGPEFLTYFQNEAQLEKSRLLSDRFSAERPKGSFSTLEIQRTEQGDSAMYLCASSSVILAGGPETQYFGPGTRLLVL.

In its sample, this clone was seen once. This chain joins TRBV12-5 and TRBJ2-2; 14 bases are shared with TRBD2. Germline values: CDR1 LGHNT, CDR2 FRNRAP. V was pared by 1 base and J by 7 bases, with 8 bases of the junction left unmatched. The length of the CDR3 is 18 residues. CDR3 protein: CASGLGTSGRRDGGELFF. The CDR3 DNA follows: TGTGCTAGTGGTTTGGGGACTAGCGGGAGGAGAGATGGCGGGGAGCTGTTTTTT.

The chain has TRBV28 and TRBJ2-7; possible D gene TRBD1, 6 bases. Germline-derived CDR1 and CDR2 are MDHEN and SYDVKM. The V and J ends lost 5 bases and 5 bases respectively, with 13 bases between them. This CDR3 is built from 13 residues. The CDR3 sequence: CASSLNTGNEQYF. The CDR3 DNA reads TGTGCCAGCAGTCTTAATACAGGGAACGAGCAGTACTTC.

The chain has TRBV27 and TRBJ1-5; D is undetermined. Between the trimmed V and J ends, which lost 7 bases and 3 bases, there was a span of 13 bases. CDR3 length equals 14 residues. Germline V gene sequence: CDR1 MNHEY, CDR2 SMNVEV (reference sequence). The CDR3 loop reads CASKSGFLNQPQHF. The CDR3 DNA reads as TGTGCCAGCAAGTCAGGATTTCTCAATCAGCCCCAGCATTTT.

The rearrangement links TRBV28 to TRBJ2-5; 7 bases are shared with TRBD1. The DNA end is more similar to TRBJ2-7, so the J call may be wrong. Germline CDR1 reads MDHEN; CDR2 reads SYDVKM. The CDR3 loop spans 15 amino acids. The DNA for the CDR3 is TGTGCCAGCAGTTTCGGTAACAGGGGTCCGGGCGAGCAGTACTTC. It yields the protein CASSFGNRGPGEQYF.

CDR3 amino acids: CASSFYYDRGRATNEKLFF. CDR3 in DNA: TGTGCCAGCAGTTTCTATTACGACAGGGGACGTGCAACTAATGAAAAACTGTTTTTT. The chain is built from TRBV28 and TRBJ1-4, with TRBD1 matching over 8 bases. Per the germline V gene, CDR1 is MDHEN and CDR2 is SYDVKM. The CDR3 is 19 amino acids. J lost 0 bases, V lost 3 bases, and 12 bases had no gene match.

The genes are TRBV25-1 and TRBJ2-5; tentatively, D is TRBD1 (5 bases). V lost 7 bases to trimming and J lost 0 bases, with 12 bases between them. Germline CDR1 is MGHDK and CDR2 is SYGVNS. The CDR3 extends over 14 amino acids. The CDR3 DNA follows: TGTGCCAGCACCGAGACAGAGTACCAAGAGACCCAGTACTTC. This gives the protein CASTETEYQETQYF. Full variable domain (remainder filled in from reference TRBV25-1 and TRBJ2-5): EADIYQTPRYLVIGTGKKITLECSQTMGHDKMYWYQQDPGMELHLIHYSYGVNSTEKGDLSSESTVSRIRTEHFPLTLESARPSHTSQYLCASTETEYQETQYFGPGTRLLVL.

This rearrangement joins TRBV6-5 to TRBJ1-5, with TRBD1 matching over 7 bases. V was clipped by 6 bases and J by 4 bases; unmatched bases: 3. The CDR3 sequence is 13 residues long. Germline V lookup: CDR1 MNHEY, CDR2 SVGAGI. The CDR3: CASSTTGNQPQHF. CDR3 sequence (DNA): TGTGCCAGCAGCACGACAGGGAATCAGCCCCAGCATTTT.

This sequence joins TRBV5-1 and TRBJ2-1, with TRBD2 identical over 15 bases. CDR1 SGHRS and CDR2 YFSETQ come from the germline V gene. The CDR3 extends over 18 amino acids. V lost 4 bases to trimming and J lost 4 bases; unmatched junction nucleotides: 9. The CDR3 nucleotides are TGCGCCAGCAGCCCTGGACTAGCGGGGGGGCGGGCGTACAATGAGCAGTTCTTC. It translates to CASSPGLAGGRAYNEQFF.

V gene TRBV6-5 combines with J gene TRBJ2-7; D is perhaps TRBD1 (6 bases). Trimming pared 8 bases from V and 3 bases from J, leaving 14 bases between. Germline CDR1 reads MNHEY; CDR2 reads SVGAGI. The CDR3 covers 13 residues. This CDR3 is CASHGQRGYEQYF. DNA of the CDR3: TGTGCCAGCCATGGACAGAGGGGCTACGAGCAGTACTTC.

CDR3 sequence: CASSPGRGLNTEAFF. The CDR3 DNA is TGCGCCAGCAGCCCAGGAAGGGGATTGAACACTGAAGCTTTCTTT. This rearrangement joins TRBV4-3 to TRBJ1-1; D may be TRBD1 (5 bases). CDR3 length: 15 residues. Germline CDR1 and CDR2: LGHNA and YSLEER. The V end was cut by 4 bases, the J end by 0 bases, with 12 bases between.

This clone was counted only a few times. The chain has TRBV29-1 and TRBJ2-1, with a tentative D call TRBD2 (5 bases). CDR3 length: 24 residues. Trimming shortened V by 0 bases and J by 4 bases, and 40 bases separated the two germline ends. Germline loops: CDR1 SQVTM, CDR2 ANQGSEA. The CDR3 loop is CSVEDRFIIAGGPSRFGIYNEQFF. CDR3 nucleotides: TGCAGCGTTGAAGATCGTTTCATTATTGCAGGAGGCCCGTCCCGCTTCGGGATATACAATGAGCAGTTCTTC.

This chain links TRBV6-5 with TRBJ2-3, with 8 nucleotides matching TRBD2. With 2 bases clipped from V and 0 bases from J, the junction kept 4 bases outside the gene matches. The germline V gene has CDR1 MNHEY and CDR2 SVGAGI. The CDR3 is 16 amino acids. As DNA, the CDR3 is TGTGCCAGCAGTTACCAGCGGGGGACTAGCACAGATACGCAGTATTTT. Translated, it gives CASSYQRGTSTDTQYF.

The chain recombines TRBV6-1 with TRBJ2-3; maybe TRBD2 (6 bases). Germline-derived CDR1 and CDR2 are MNHNS and SASEGT. V shed 7 bases and J shed 0 bases, with 23 bases lying between them. The CDR3 loop spans 18 amino acids. The CDR3 DNA is TGTGCCAGCACTGAGGGGCTCGGCGGGGTCCTAAGCACAGATACGCAGTATTTT. It translates to CASTEGLGGVLSTDTQYF.

The chain uses TRBV14 and TRBJ1-1; no firm D call. The CDR3 runs 14 residues. V dropped 4 bases and J dropped 3 bases, with 12 bases sitting between them. The V gene's germline CDR1 is SGHDN and CDR2 FVKESK. The CDR3 sequence is CASSPWLRDTEAFF. The CDR3 nucleotides are TGTGCCAGCAGCCCGTGGCTCCGGGACACTGAAGCTTTCTTT.

The chain recombines TRBV11-2 with TRBJ2-7; 8 bases line up with TRBD1. After removal of 2 bases from V and 2 bases from J, the junction contained 8 bases not matched to a gene. CDR3 length: 16 amino acids. Germline assignment: CDR1 SGHAT and CDR2 FQNNGV. The CDR3 sequence is CASSLSNRGLAYEQYF. In DNA, the CDR3 is TGTGCCAGCAGCTTAAGTAACAGGGGGTTAGCCTACGAGCAGTACTTC.

V and J are TRBV7-6 and TRBJ2-7; D may be TRBD1 (5 bases). The CDR3 is 13 residues long. Germline loops: CDR1 SGHVS, CDR2 FNYEAQ. Trimming shortened V by 3 bases and J by 2 bases, and 8 bases separated the two germline ends. CDR3 in DNA: TGTGCCAGCAGCTTCGACAGAACCTACGAGCAGTACTTC. This gives the protein CASSFDRTYEQYF.

This clone has more than one count but fewer than ten. At one of its ends the junction is not consistent with the germline gene, which may arise from a read error. J is TRBJ1-3 and V is TRBV28; D is ambiguous. CDR1 is MDHEN, CDR2 SYDVKM, per germline. CDR3 length equals 11 residues. The CDR3 reads CASRAGKTIYF. CDR3 in DNA: TGTGCCAGCAGGGCGGGAAAAACCATATATTTT.

This clone has a handful of counts. This chain connects TRBV19 to TRBJ2-1; TRBD1 matches 7 bases. The germline gives CDR1 LNHDA, CDR2 SQIVND (reference sequence). V lost 5 bases and J lost 8; bases outside the gene matches: 15. The CDR3 is 16 amino acids. This chain's CDR3 is CASSVQGKLEMDEQFF. CDR3 sequence (DNA): TGTGCCAGTAGTGTACAGGGGAAACTCGAAATGGATGAGCAGTTCTTC. The full variable domain, completed using reference TRBV19 and TRBJ2-1, is DGGITQSPKYLFRKEGQNVTLSCEQNLNHDAMYWYRQDPGQGLRLIYYSQIVNDFQKGDIAEGYSVSREKKESFPLTVTSAQKNPTAFYLCASSVQGKLEMDEQFFGPGTRLTVL.

The rearrangement links TRBV6-1 to TRBJ1-5; 7 nucleotides align to TRBD1. The junction had 8 bases not matched to a gene; V was cut back by 0 bases and J by 6 bases. The CDR3 runs to 16 residues. Germline loops: CDR1 MNHNS, CDR2 SASEGT. The CDR3 protein is CASSEAITGVGQPQHF. The DNA of the CDR3 is TGTGCCAGCAGTGAAGCGATTACAGGGGTTGGTCAGCCCCAGCATTTT.

CDR3 amino acids: CASSLDRATEAFF. The CDR3 nucleotides read TGTGCCAGCAGCCTGGACAGGGCCACTGAAGCTTTCTTT. This rearrangement joins TRBV7-2 to TRBJ1-1; 8 bases match TRBD1. The CDR3 spans 13 residues. V shed 5 bases and J 4 bases; nucleotides not matched to a gene: 3. Germline assignment: CDR1 SGHTA and CDR2 FQGNSA.

The V and J genes are TRBV7-2 and TRBJ1-2, with 10 bases matching TRBD1. Trimming took 4 bases from V and 2 from J; bases not matched to a gene: 13. The CDR3 runs 18 residues. Looked up from germline, CDR1 is SGHTA and CDR2 is FQGNSA. The CDR3 coding sequence is TGTGCCAGCAGCTCCCACTATAGGGACAGGGGAGAGAACTATGGCTACACCTTC. The encoded protein is CASSSHYRDRGENYGYTF.